The source of this T cell receptor beta chain is a study of blood T cell repertoires in COVID-19. This CDR3 comprises 15 residues. After removal of 5 bases from V and 3 bases from J, the junction contained 5 bases not matched to a gene. CDR1 is SGHTA and CDR2 is FQGNSA in the germline V gene. Original processing methods: Reference gene primers were amplified, and this amplification served to estimate nucleated cell counts. Assay: immunoSEQ multiplex PCR; the TCRdb copy retains only in-frame clones and omits some. V, J and clone size reflect that table, while D and trimming were determined from the DNA. Of a few hundred thousand clones listed, around 80% are singletons.

Sequences were obtained from peripheral blood. This clonotype was sampled from a woman older than 75 with active or convalescent COVID-19. The chain joins TRBV7-2 to TRBJ2-2, with 8 positions matching TRBD2. Written as DNA, the CDR3 is TGTGCCAGCAGCCCCCGACTAGCGTACACCGGGGAGCTGTTTTTT. Protein sequence: CASSPRLAYTGELFF.